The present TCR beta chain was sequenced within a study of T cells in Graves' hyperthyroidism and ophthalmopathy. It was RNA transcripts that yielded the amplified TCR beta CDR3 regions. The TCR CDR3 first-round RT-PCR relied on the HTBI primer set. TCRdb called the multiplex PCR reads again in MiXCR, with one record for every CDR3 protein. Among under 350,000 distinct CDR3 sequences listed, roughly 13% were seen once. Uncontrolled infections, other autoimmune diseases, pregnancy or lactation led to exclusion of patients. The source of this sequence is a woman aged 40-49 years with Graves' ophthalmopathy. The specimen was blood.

The CDR3 loop is CASSQVSTDTQYF. DNA for the CDR3: TGTGCCAGCAGCCAAGTGTCAACAGATACGCAGTATTTT. J is TRBJ2-3 and V is TRBV14; no clear D gene. The CDR3 extends over 13 amino acids. Germline V lookup: CDR1 SGHDN, CDR2 FVKESK. The V and J ends lost 1 base and 3 bases respectively, with 5 bases between them.